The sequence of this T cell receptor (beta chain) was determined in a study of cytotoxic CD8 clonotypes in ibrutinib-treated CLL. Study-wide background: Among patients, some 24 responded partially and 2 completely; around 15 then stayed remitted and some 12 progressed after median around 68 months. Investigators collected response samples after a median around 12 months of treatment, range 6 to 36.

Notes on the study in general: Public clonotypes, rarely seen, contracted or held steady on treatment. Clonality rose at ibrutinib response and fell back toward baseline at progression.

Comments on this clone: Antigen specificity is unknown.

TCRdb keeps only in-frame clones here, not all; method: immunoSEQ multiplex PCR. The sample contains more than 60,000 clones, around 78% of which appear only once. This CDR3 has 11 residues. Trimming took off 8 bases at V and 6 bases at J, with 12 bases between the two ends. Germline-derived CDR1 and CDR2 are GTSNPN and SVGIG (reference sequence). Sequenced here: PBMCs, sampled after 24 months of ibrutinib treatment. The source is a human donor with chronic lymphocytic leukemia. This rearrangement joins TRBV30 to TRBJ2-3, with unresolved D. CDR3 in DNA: TGTGCCACGACTGGCAGGGATACGCAGTATTTT. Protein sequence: CATTGRDTQYF.